The 29 T cell receptor beta chains listed next were all sequenced from one sample in a study of memory CD4+ T cells and cytomegalovirus serostatus. The sort gate was single viable CD3+CD4+CD8-CD45RO+ cells for memory CD4+ T cells. TCRdb's copy holds only in-frame clones and misses some; the assay was immunoSEQ multiplex PCR. Of more than 55,000 clones in the sample, more than 75% are singletons; the top ten hold over 0.7%. The sample was memory CD4+ T cells from blood. The receptor source for this set is an adult in good health and CMV-seronegative.

This chain uses TRBV7-9 with TRBJ1-2; D unresolved. CDR1 is SEHNR and CDR2 is FQNEAQ in the germline V gene (reference sequence). V was shortened by 1 base and J by 4 bases, with 16 bases between the two germline ends. The CDR3 contains 16 residues. The CDR3 bases are TGTGCCAGCAGCTTAGACCCGGGGAAAGGTAGCTATGGCTACACCTTC. Translating gives CASSLDPGKGSYGYTF.

The rearrangement links TRBV5-1 to TRBJ2-5; D gene ambiguous. V was cut by 0 bases and J by 5 bases, with 11 bases left in between. The CDR3 sequence is 14 residues long. Germline V gene lookup returns CDR1 SGHRS and CDR2 YFSETQ. The CDR3 nucleotides read TGCGCCAGCAGCTTGGCCACTTCCCAGGAGACCCAGTACTTC. Its translation: CASSLATSQETQYF.

The chain carries TRBV5-1 and TRBJ1-1, with 10 bases lining up with TRBD1. The germline gives CDR1 SGHRS, CDR2 YFSETQ. Trimming took 4 bases from V and 4 from J; bases not matched to a gene: 10. CDR3 length: 16 residues. Here the CDR3 reads CASSTLTGGRVTEAFF. The CDR3 DNA is TGCGCCAGCAGCACCCTGACAGGGGGCAGGGTCACTGAAGCTTTCTTT.

The J gene is TRBJ1-1, the V gene TRBV6-6; D is unresolved. Trimming stripped 5 bases from V and 5 bases from J, with 9 bases between. CDR1 is MNHNY, CDR2 SVGAGI, per germline (reference sequence). The CDR3 consists of 12 residues. CDR3 DNA sequence: TGTGCCAGCAGTCCCCCTGAAACTGAAGCTTTCTTT. This encodes CASSPPETEAFF.

The chain has TRBV19 and TRBJ1-2; tentatively, D is TRBD1 (6 bases). This CDR3 has 13 residues. Germline CDR1 reads LNHDA; CDR2 reads SQIVND (reference sequence). Trimming shortened V by 5 bases and J by 5 bases, and 12 bases separated the two germline ends. CDR3 bases: TGTGCCAGTAGTCTCCAGGGGAGTTATGGCTACACCTTC. Translating it yields CASSLQGSYGYTF. The full variable domain, its missing parts supplied by reference TRBV19 and TRBJ1-2, is DGGITQSPKYLFRKEGQNVTLSCEQNLNHDAMYWYRQDPGQGLRLIYYSQIVNDFQKGDIAEGYSVSREKKESFPLTVTSAQKNPTAFYLCASSLQGSYGYTFGSGTRLTVV.

This clone was observed a few times. V is TRBV7-9 and J is TRBJ1-1; D unresolved. V was clipped by 2 bases and J by 4 bases, with 23 bases between them. The CDR3 has 18 residues. Germline assignment: CDR1 SEHNR and CDR2 FQNEAQ (reference sequence). CDR3 protein: CASSLPRTQVVGPTEAFF. The CDR3 DNA follows: TGTGCCAGCAGCTTACCAAGGACCCAAGTGGTGGGTCCCACTGAAGCTTTCTTT.

This chain uses TRBV7-2 with TRBJ1-5; no clear D gene. Germline assignment: CDR1 SGHTA and CDR2 FQGNSA. The V and J ends lost 2 bases and 8 bases respectively, with 10 bases between them. The CDR3 covers 13 residues. CDR3 amino acids: CASSLRWKEPQHF. The CDR3 bases are TGTGCCAGCAGCTTACGGTGGAAGGAGCCCCAGCATTTT. Full variable domain (outside the CDR3, taken from reference TRBV7-2 and TRBJ1-5): GAGVSQSPSNKVTEKGKDVELRCDPISGHTALYWYRQSLGQGLEFLIYFQGNSAPDKSGLPSDRFSAERTGGSVSTLTIQRTQQEDSAVYLCASSLRWKEPQHFGDGTRLSIL.

The rearrangement uses TRBV5-8 and TRBJ1-4; the D gene is possibly TRBD1 (5 bases). This CDR3 comprises 13 residues. Trimming removed 0 bases from V and 8 bases from J, with 8 bases in between. The germline CDR1 and CDR2 sequences are SGHTS and YDEGEE. CDR3: CASSLAGREKLFF. The CDR3 DNA sequence: TGTGCCAGCAGCTTGGCAGGGAGAGAAAAACTGTTTTTT.

V and J are TRBV2 and TRBJ2-1, with D possibly TRBD2 on 6 matching bases. Germline CDR1 reads SNHLY; CDR2 reads FYNNEI. CDR3 length: 15 amino acids. V lost 2 bases and J lost 3, with 11 bases in between. CDR3 protein: CASSERTTRYNEQFF. The CDR3 DNA reads TGTGCCAGCAGTGAAAGGACTACCCGCTACAATGAGCAGTTCTTC.

On this clone itself: Other DNA sequences in this sample translate to the same CDR3. V usage is TRBV29-1 and J usage is TRBJ2-5, with 13 bases lining up with TRBD2. Losses at the gene ends were 4 bases for V and 1 base for J; bases not matched to a gene: 0. The CDR3 has 14 amino acids. CDR1 and CDR2 (germline): SQVTM, ANQGSEA. The CDR3: CSVGLAGGQETQYF. As DNA, the CDR3 is TGCAGCGTTGGACTAGCGGGGGGCCAAGAGACCCAGTACTTC.

The gene calls are TRBV7-2 and TRBJ2-7, with TRBD2 identical over 7 bases. Germline V gene lookup returns CDR1 SGHTA and CDR2 FQGNSA. Unmatched junction bases numbered 6, after V lost 1 base and J lost 6 bases. The CDR3 runs to 14 residues. The CDR3 is CASSLVLAAGEQYF. In DNA, the CDR3 is TGTGCCAGCAGCTTAGTTCTAGCGGCCGGCGAGCAGTACTTC.

The table lists this clone with many counts. The chain has TRBV25-1 and TRBJ2-2; tentatively, D is TRBD2 (5 bases). CDR1 MGHDK and CDR2 SYGVNS come from the germline V gene. V was shortened by 6 bases and J by 5 bases, with 13 bases between the two germline ends. CDR3 size: 14 residues. The CDR3 DNA reads as TGTGCCAGCAGGGCGGGCCGCCATACCGGGGAGCTGTTTTTT. Its protein is CASRAGRHTGELFF.

V is TRBV30 and J is TRBJ2-1, with D hard to call. Germline assignment: CDR1 GTSNPN and CDR2 SVGIG (reference sequence). With 2 bases removed from V and 1 base from J, the gap between germline ends came to 3 bases. This CDR3 has 12 amino acids. CDR3 bases: TGTGCCTGGAGTCCGTCCTACAATGAGCAGTTCTTC. Its translation is CAWSPSYNEQFF.

The rearrangement joins TRBV6-5 to TRBJ1-1; D gene ambiguous. Germline CDR1 and CDR2: MNHEY and SVGAGI. This CDR3 contains 15 residues. Trimming left V 4 bases short and J 0 bases short, with 12 bases between. This CDR3 is CASSFGRRMNTEAFF. In nucleotides, the CDR3 is TGTGCCAGCAGTTTTGGACGGAGAATGAACACTGAAGCTTTCTTT.

This clone has a single count. V gene TRBV7-2 combines with J gene TRBJ2-5; 7 positions match TRBD1. The CDR3 consists of 17 residues. V trimming: 6 bases; J trimming: 2 bases; junction bases outside the gene matches: 15. Looked up from germline, CDR1 is SGHTA and CDR2 is FQGNSA. The CDR3 is CASRSMDRKAQQETQYF. CDR3 DNA: TGTGCCAGCAGGTCGATGGACAGGAAGGCGCAACAAGAGACCCAGTACTTC.

The chain joins TRBV5-4 to TRBJ2-3; unclear D gene. V was shortened by 0 bases and J by 5 bases, with 13 bases between the two germline ends. Germline V gene data show CDR1 as SGHNT and CDR2 as YYREEE (reference sequence). The CDR3 totals 15 residues. CDR3 in DNA: TGTGCCAGCAGCTTGGACAATTCCGGCGGAGATACGCAGTATTTT. As protein: CASSLDNSGGDTQYF.

The J gene is TRBJ1-2, the V gene TRBV7-9; D is undetermined. This CDR3 has 12 amino acids. Germline CDR1 is SEHNR and CDR2 is FQNEAQ (reference sequence). The germline V and J ends were trimmed by 0 bases and 3 bases, with 2 bases remaining between them. CDR3 residues: CASSLADYGYTF. The CDR3 DNA reads as TGTGCCAGCAGCTTAGCGGACTATGGCTACACCTTC.

The rearrangement joins TRBV7-9 to TRBJ1-2, with TRBD1 identical over 8 bases. Germline assignment: CDR1 SEHNR and CDR2 FQNEAQ (reference sequence). CDR3 length: 15 amino acids. V gave up 3 bases and J gave up 6 bases; unmatched junction bases: 9. For the CDR3, the DNA is TGTGCCAGCAGCTTCGGGATTGGACAGGGCCATGGCTACACCTTC. Protein: CASSFGIGQGHGYTF.

V usage is TRBV11-2 and J usage is TRBJ2-3; 10 bases match TRBD2. Germline assignment: CDR1 SGHAT and CDR2 FQNNGV. J lost 2 bases, V lost 3 bases, and 8 bases had no gene match. This CDR3 region has 17 residues. The CDR3 DNA sequence: TGTGCCAGCAGCTTTAGCGGGAGGCCGGCCCCCACAGATACGCAGTATTTT. It specifies CASSFSGRPAPTDTQYF.

DNA for the CDR3: TGTGCCAGCAGCCCCCGAGGGCGGGGCCAACTAAGCTCCTACAATGAGCAGTTCTTC. It encodes CASSPRGRGQLSSYNEQFF. This chain links TRBV27 with TRBJ2-1; D might be TRBD2 (6 bases). The V end was cut by 6 bases, the J end by 0 bases, with 24 bases between. The V gene's germline CDR1 is MNHEY and CDR2 SMNVEV (reference sequence). The CDR3 is made up of 19 amino acids.

The chain is built from TRBV28 and TRBJ1-2; 10 bases fit TRBD1. CDR1 is MDHEN, CDR2 SYDVKM, per germline. V gave up 5 bases and J gave up 8 bases; unmatched junction bases: 8. The CDR3 runs 14 residues. The CDR3 DNA is TGTGCCAGCAGTCCCTACGGGGACAGGGGCGGCTACACCTTC. Its translation is CASSPYGDRGGYTF.

The gene calls are TRBV7-3 and TRBJ2-1, with D unresolved. Germline values: CDR1 SGHTA, CDR2 FQGTGA. The length of the CDR3 is 13 residues. V lost 5 bases to trimming and J lost 9 bases, with 14 bases between them. CDR3 amino acids: CASSPMSWGEQFF. The CDR3 DNA reads TGTGCCAGCAGCCCAATGTCGTGGGGTGAGCAGTTCTTC. The full variable domain, with the rest looked up from reference TRBV7-3 and TRBJ2-1, is GAGVSQTPSNKVTEKGKYVELRCDPISGHTALYWYRQSLGQGPEFLIYFQGTGAADDSGLPNDRFFAVRPEGSVSTLKIQRTERGDSAVYLCASSPMSWGEQFFGPGTRLTVL.

This clone has just one count. An end of the junction does not agree with germline; a read error may underlie this. The V and J genes are TRBV18 and TRBJ1-2; D is possibly TRBD1 (5 bases). The CDR3 loop spans 13 amino acids. From germline, CDR1 is KGHSH and CDR2 LQKENI. Here the CDR3 DNA reads TGTGCCAGCTCACCTGCTGGGACGGACCTTCTTGACTTC. Amino acid sequence: CASSPAGTDLLDF.

This chain links TRBV9 with TRBJ1-2; D is unresolved. The V end lost 0 bases, the J end lost 0 bases, and 6 bases lay between the germline ends. The germline CDR1 and CDR2 sequences are SGDLS and YYNGEE. The CDR3 runs 14 residues. The CDR3 protein is CASSVGTSNYGYTF. CDR3 DNA: TGTGCCAGCAGCGTAGGGACGTCTAACTATGGCTACACCTTC.

J is TRBJ1-5 and V is TRBV21-1; the tabulated D call, TRBD1, remains unverified against the DNA. TRBV21-1 is given as a pseudogene. The CDR3 sequence is 18 residues long. CDR3 sequence (DNA): TGTGCCAGCAGCAAAGGGGACAGGGGGCGGAGGAGCAATCAGCCCCAGCATTTT. Protein product: CASSKGDRGRRSNQPQHF.

The genes are TRBV11-2 and TRBJ2-7; possible D gene TRBD1, 6 bases. V was trimmed by 5 bases and J by 3 bases, leaving 20 bases between them. CDR1 is SGHAT and CDR2 is FQNNGV in the germline V gene. The CDR3 is 16 residues long. CDR3 region: CASSPLRRGRVYEQYF. Written as DNA, the CDR3 is TGTGCCAGCAGCCCCCTTCGCAGGGGAAGAGTCTACGAGCAGTACTTC.

The chain carries TRBV6-1 and TRBJ2-3, with TRBD2 identical over 7 bases. J lost 0 bases, V lost 1 base, and 4 bases had no gene match. Germline V gene lookup returns CDR1 MNHNS and CDR2 SASEGT. The CDR3 is 16 residues long. CDR3 in amino acids: CASSEGGGGSTDTQYF. As DNA, the CDR3 is TGTGCCAGCAGTGAAGGGGGGGGAGGGAGCACAGATACGCAGTATTTT.

The rearrangement joins TRBV15 to TRBJ1-2, with a weak D call TRBD1 (5 bases). Germline V gives CDR1 LNHNV, CDR2 YYDKDF (reference sequence). V lost 0 bases to trimming and J lost 8 bases, with 10 bases between them. The CDR3 sequence is 13 residues long. The CDR3 sequence: CATSREGEQGYTF. CDR3 nucleotides: TGTGCCACCAGCAGAGAGGGGGAACAGGGCTACACCTTC.

This clone occurred once. This rearrangement joins TRBV10-2 to TRBJ1-1; 8 positions agree with TRBD1. V trimming: 2 bases; J trimming: 5 bases; junction bases outside the gene matches: 7. Germline V gene lookup returns CDR1 WSHSY and CDR2 SAAADI. The CDR3 is 15 amino acids. The DNA of the CDR3 is TGCGCCAGCAGTGAGCAGGACAGGGCCCGAACTGAAGCTTTCTTT. Translation gives CASSEQDRARTEAFF.